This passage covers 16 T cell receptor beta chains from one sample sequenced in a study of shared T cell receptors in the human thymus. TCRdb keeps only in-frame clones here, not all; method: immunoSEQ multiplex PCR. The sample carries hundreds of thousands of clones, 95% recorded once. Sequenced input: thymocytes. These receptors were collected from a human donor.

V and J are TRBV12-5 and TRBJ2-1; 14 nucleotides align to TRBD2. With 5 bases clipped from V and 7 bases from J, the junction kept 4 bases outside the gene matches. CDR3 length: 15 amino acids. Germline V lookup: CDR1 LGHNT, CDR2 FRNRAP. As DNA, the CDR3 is TGTGCTAGTGGTGGGGGGACTAGCGGGAGTAATGAGCAGTTCTTC. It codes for CASGGGTSGSNEQFF.

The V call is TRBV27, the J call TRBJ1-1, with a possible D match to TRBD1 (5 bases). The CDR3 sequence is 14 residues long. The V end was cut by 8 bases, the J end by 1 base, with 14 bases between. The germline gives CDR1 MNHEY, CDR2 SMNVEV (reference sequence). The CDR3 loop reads CASSDTGPNTEAFF. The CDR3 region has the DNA TGTGCCAGCTCCGATACAGGCCCGAACACTGAAGCTTTCTTT.

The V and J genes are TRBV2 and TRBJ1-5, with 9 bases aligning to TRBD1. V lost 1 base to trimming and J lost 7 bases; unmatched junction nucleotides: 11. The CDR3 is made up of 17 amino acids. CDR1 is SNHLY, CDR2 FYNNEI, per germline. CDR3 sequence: CASSEGEGTGLKQPQHF. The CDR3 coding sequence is TGTGCCAGCAGTGAAGGGGAAGGGACAGGGCTAAAACAGCCCCAGCATTTT. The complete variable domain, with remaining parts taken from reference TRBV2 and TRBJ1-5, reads EPEVTQTPSHQVTQMGQEVILRCVPISNHLYFYWYRQILGQKVEFLVSFYNNEISEKSEIFDDQFSVERPDGSNFTLKIRSTKLEDSAMYFCASSEGEGTGLKQPQHFGDGTRLSIL.

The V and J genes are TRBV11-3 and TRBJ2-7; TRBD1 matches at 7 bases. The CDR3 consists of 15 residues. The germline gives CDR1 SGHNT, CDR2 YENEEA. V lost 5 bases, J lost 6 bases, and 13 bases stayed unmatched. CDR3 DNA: TGTGCCAGCAGCCCCCCCAGGGATCCAGGGGGCGAGCAGTACTTC. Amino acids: CASSPPRDPGGEQYF.

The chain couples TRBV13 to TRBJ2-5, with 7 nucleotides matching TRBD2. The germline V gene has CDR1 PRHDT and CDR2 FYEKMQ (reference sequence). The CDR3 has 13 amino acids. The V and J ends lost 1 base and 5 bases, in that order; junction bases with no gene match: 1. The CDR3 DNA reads TGTGCCAGCAGCTTAGCGGGGGGTGAGACCCAGTACTTC. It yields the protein CASSLAGGETQYF.

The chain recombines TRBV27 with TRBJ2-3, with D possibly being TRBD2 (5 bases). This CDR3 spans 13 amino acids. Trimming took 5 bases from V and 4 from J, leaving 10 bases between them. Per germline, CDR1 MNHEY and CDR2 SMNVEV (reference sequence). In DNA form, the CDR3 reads TGTGCCAGCAGTCCGGGGTGGGCAGATACGCAGTATTTT. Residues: CASSPGWADTQYF.

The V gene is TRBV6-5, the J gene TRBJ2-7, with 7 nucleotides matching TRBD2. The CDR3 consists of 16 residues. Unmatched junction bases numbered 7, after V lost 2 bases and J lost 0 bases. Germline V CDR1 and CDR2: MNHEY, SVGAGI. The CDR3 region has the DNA TGTGCCAGCAGTTACAATAGCGGGCCCAACTCCTACGAGCAGTACTTC. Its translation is CASSYNSGPNSYEQYF.

CDR3 region: CAWSARSNYGYTF. CDR3 DNA: TGTGCCTGGAGTGCGAGGTCTAACTATGGCTACACCTTC. The chain uses TRBV30 and TRBJ1-2; D uncertain. This CDR3 comprises 13 residues. Germline V CDR1 and CDR2: GTSNPN, SVGIG (reference sequence). The V and J ends lost 1 base and 0 bases respectively, with 6 bases between them.

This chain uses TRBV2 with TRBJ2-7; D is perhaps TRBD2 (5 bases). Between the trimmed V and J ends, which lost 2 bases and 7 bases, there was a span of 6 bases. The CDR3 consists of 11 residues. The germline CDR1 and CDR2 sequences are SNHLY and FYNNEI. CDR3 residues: CASSEWEEQYF. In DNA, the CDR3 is TGTGCCAGCAGTGAATGGGAGGAGCAGTACTTC.

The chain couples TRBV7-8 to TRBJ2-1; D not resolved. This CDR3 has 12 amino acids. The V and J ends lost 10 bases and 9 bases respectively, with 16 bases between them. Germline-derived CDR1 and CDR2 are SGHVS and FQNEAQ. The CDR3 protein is CATSHPRVEQFF. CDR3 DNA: TGTGCCACTTCCCACCCCCGGGTTGAGCAGTTCTTC.

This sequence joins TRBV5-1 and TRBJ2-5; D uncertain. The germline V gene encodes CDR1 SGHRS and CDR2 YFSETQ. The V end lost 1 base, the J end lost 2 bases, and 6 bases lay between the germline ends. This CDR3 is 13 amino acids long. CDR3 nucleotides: TGCGCCAGCAGCTTGTTTTATCAAGAGACCCAGTACTTC. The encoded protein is CASSLFYQETQYF. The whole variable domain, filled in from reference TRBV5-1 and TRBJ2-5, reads KAGVTQTPRYLIKTRGQQVTLSCSPISGHRSVSWYQQTPGQGLQFLFEYFSETQRNKGNFPGRFSGRQFSNSRSEMNVSTLELGDSALYLCASSLFYQETQYFGPGTRLLVL.

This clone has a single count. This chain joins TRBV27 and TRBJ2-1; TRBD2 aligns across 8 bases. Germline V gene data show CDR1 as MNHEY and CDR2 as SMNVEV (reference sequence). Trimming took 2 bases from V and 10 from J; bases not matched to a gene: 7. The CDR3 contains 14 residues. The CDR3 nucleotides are TGTGCCAGCAGTTTAAGTGGAGCGGGAGACGAGCAGTTCTTC. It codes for CASSLSGAGDEQFF.

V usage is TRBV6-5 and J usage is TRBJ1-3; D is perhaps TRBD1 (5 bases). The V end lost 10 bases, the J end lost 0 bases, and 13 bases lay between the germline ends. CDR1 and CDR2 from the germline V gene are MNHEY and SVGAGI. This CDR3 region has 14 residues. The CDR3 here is CATAGTDSGNTIYF. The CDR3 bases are TGTGCCACCGCCGGGACGGACTCTGGAAACACCATATATTTT.

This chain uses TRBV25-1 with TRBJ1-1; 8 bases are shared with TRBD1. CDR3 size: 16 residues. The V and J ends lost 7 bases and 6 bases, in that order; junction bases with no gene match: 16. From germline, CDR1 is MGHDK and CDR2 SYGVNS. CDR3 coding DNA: TGTGCCAGCAATTTGGGAGGTACAGGGGGTAGGGCTGAAGCTTTCTTT. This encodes CASNLGGTGGRAEAFF.

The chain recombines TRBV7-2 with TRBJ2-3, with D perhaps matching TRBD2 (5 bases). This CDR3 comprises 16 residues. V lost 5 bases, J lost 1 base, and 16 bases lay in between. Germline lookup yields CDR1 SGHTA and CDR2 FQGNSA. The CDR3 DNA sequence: TGTGCCAGCAGCCCCTTTAGAGGGAGTGGCACAGATACGCAGTATTTT. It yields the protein CASSPFRGSGTDTQYF.

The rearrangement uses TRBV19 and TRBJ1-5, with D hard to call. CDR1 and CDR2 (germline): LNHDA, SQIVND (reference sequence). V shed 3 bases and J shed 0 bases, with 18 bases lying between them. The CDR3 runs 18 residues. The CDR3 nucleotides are TGTGCCAGTAGTATCCCAGGAGGATCAAGGGTTAGCAATCAGCCCCAGCATTTT. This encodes CASSIPGGSRVSNQPQHF.